This T cell receptor (beta chain) was documented in a study of beta chain features in type 1 diabetes. Overall study results and limits: At VDJ recombination sites, type 1 diabetes patients had fewer insertions and more deleted nucleotides. In every one of the four CD4+ subsets, TCRB CDR3s were moderately but significantly shorter in Type 1 diabetes patients.

Sequenced material consisted of expressed TCRB transcripts (all of the isolated RNA was reverse transcribed). Produced via immunoSEQ multiplex PCR; TCRdb's table is partial and in-frame only. This table holds roughly 150,000 clones, roughly 8% found once. Trimming pared 0 bases from V and 8 bases from J, leaving 13 bases between. The CDR3 is 14 amino acids. In germline, CDR1 is SGHVS, CDR2 FQNEAQ. On this clone itself: Antigen unknown.

Only one heparinised blood draw was taken per donor, and its volume averaged about 120 mL. Central memory, naive, regulatory and stem cell-like memory CD4+ cells were sorted by CD45RO/CCR7/CD25/CD127/CD95/CD27. The receptor's source is a woman between 18 and 29 years old with type 1 diabetes. The rearrangement uses TRBV7-8 and TRBJ1-2; D perhaps matches TRBD1 (6 bases). The sample taken for sequencing was central memory CD4+ T cells from blood. The CDR3 region has the DNA TGTGCCAGCAGCTTAGCGGATTGGGGGGGCGGCTACACCTTC. It translates to CASSLADWGGGYTF.